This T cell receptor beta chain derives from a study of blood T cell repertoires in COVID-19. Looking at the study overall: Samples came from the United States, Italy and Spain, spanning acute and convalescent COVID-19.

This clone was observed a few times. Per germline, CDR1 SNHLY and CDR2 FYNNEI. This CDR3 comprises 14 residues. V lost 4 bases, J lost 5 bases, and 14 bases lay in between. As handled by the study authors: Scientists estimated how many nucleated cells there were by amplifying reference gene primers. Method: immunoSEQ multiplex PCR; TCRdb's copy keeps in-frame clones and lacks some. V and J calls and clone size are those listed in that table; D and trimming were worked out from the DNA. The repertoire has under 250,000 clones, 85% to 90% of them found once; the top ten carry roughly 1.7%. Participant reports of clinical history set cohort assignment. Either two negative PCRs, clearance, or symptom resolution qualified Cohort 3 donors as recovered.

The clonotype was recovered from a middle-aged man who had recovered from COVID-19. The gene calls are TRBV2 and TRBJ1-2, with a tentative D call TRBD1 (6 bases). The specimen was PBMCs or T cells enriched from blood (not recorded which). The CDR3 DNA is TGTGCCAGCAGTGCACAGGGAGTAGAGTATGGCTACACCTTC. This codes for CASSAQGVEYGYTF.